These T cell receptor beta chains were read from a single sample in a study of T cells in Graves' hyperthyroidism and ophthalmopathy. TCRdb reprocessed the multiplex PCR reads via MiXCR and lists one record per CDR3 protein. The sample lists about 380,000 distinct CDR3 sequences, about a fifth occurring once. The sequenced sample consisted of blood. The receptors were gathered from a man between 18 and 29 years old with Graves' ophthalmopathy. Each CDR3 is given with its conserved first and last residue. A D gene is named only where the DNA matches it firmly. A row's size may be missing; if present it is once, few, many or a size class.

DNA: TGCGCCAGCAGCCAAGACCCCCACCTCACAGATACGCAGTATTTT
CDR3: CASSQDPHLTDTQYF
D: -
J: TRBJ2-3
size: -
V: TRBV4-1
length: 15

DNA: TGCAGTGAAAGGGGGGCGACGAACAATGAGCAGTTCTTC
CDR3: CSERGATNNEQFF
D: -
J: TRBJ2-1
size: -
V: TRBV20-1
length: 13

DNA: TGTGCCAGCAGTTTAGCGGGGACACCTCAAGAGACCCAGTACTTC
CDR3: CASSLAGTPQETQYF
D: -
J: TRBJ2-5
size: many
V: TRBV12-3/TRBV12-4
length: 15

DNA: TGTGCCAGCAGCTCCGGGACTCGGACTGAAGCTTTCTTT
CDR3: CASSSGTRTEAFF
D: -
J: TRBJ1-1
size: many
V: TRBV5-6
length: 13

DNA: TGTGCCAGCAGATCCCGGGACAGGGCTCCCGGGGAGCTGTTTTTT
CDR3: CASRSRDRAPGELFF
D: TRBD1
J: TRBJ2-2
size: -
V: TRBV3-1
length: 15

DNA: TGTGCCAGCAGCGATGCCCTCACGACCGGGAACACTGAAGCTTTCTTT
CDR3: CASSDALTTGNTEAFF
D: -
J: TRBJ1-1
size: many
V: TRBV9
length: 16

DNA: TGTGCCAGCAGCAGGACAGGGGCCCCGGCCGTTAATCAGCCCCAGCATTTT
CDR3: CASSRTGAPAVNQPQHF
D: TRBD1
J: TRBJ1-5
size: few
V: TRBV5-5
length: 17

DNA: TGTGCCAGCAGCCCCGGGACAGGGCCCTACTACGAGCAGTACTTC
CDR3: CASSPGTGPYYEQYF
D: TRBD1
J: TRBJ2-7
size: many
V: TRBV5-6
length: 15

DNA: TGCGCCAGCAGCCCTTCGGGGGGGTTAGGTGTCGAGCAGTACTTC
CDR3: CASSPSGGLGVEQYF
D: TRBD2
J: TRBJ2-7
size: few
V: TRBV4-1
length: 15

DNA: TGTGCCAGCAGCTTCTTAGGACAGGCTAGCACAGATACGCAGTATTTT
CDR3: CASSFLGQASTDTQYF
D: TRBD1
J: TRBJ2-3
size: many
V: TRBV11-1
length: 16

DNA: TGTGCCAGCAGCCAAGTAAGGGAGTTGGGGTTCACAGATACGCAGTATTTT
CDR3: CASSQVRELGFTDTQYF
D: -
J: TRBJ2-3
size: -
V: TRBV3-1
length: 17

DNA: TGTGCCAGTAGTAGCGGGACAACGAACACTGAAGCTTTCTTT
CDR3: CASSSGTTNTEAFF
D: -
J: TRBJ1-1
size: few
V: TRBV19
length: 14

DNA: TGTGCCAGCAAAGGGGGGGCGAGCCCCTACAATGAGCGGTTCTTC
CDR3: CASKGGASPYNERFF
D: -
J: TRBJ2-1
size: -
V: TRBV28
length: 15

DNA: TGCAGTGCCCGGTCAGGAGAAGAAAAACTGTTTTTT
CDR3: CSARSGEEKLFF
D: -
J: TRBJ1-4
size: -
V: TRBV20-1
length: 12

DNA: TGTGCCAGCAGTCCGACAGGGGATAGCAATCAGCCCCAGCATTTT
CDR3: CASSPTGDSNQPQHF
D: TRBD1
J: TRBJ1-5
size: many
V: TRBV28
length: 15

DNA: TGTGCCAGCAGCTTGGGGGAATCACCCCTCCACTTT
CDR3: CASSLGESPLHF
D: -
J: TRBJ1-6
size: few
V: TRBV5-5
length: 12

DNA: TGTGCCAGCAGCGTAGGTCCTTGGGAGTTGAACACTGAAGCTTTCTTT
CDR3: CASSVGPWELNTEAFF
D: -
J: TRBJ1-1
size: many
V: TRBV9
length: 16

DNA: TGTGCCAGCAGTCGTGGGAGCACCGGGGAGCTGTTTTTT
CDR3: CASSRGSTGELFF
D: -
J: TRBJ2-2
size: few
V: TRBV12-3/TRBV12-4
length: 13

DNA: TGTGCCAGCAGACAGACTAGCTCCTACGAGCAGTACTTC
CDR3: CASRQTSSYEQYF
D: -
J: TRBJ2-7
size: -
V: TRBV6-1
length: 13

DNA: TGTGCCAGCCCTGCCTCGGACCGCGAGCTGTTTTTT
CDR3: CASPASDRELFF
D: -
J: TRBJ2-2
size: many
V: TRBV7-9
length: 12

DNA: TGTGCCAGTAGTATGGAGCTTACCTACTACAATGAGCAGTTCTTC
CDR3: CASSMELTYYNEQFF
D: -
J: TRBJ2-1
size: few
V: TRBV19
length: 15

DNA: TGCAGCGCGGTGGGACAGATGAACACTGAAGCTTTCTTT
CDR3: CSAVGQMNTEAFF
D: TRBD1
J: TRBJ1-1
size: many
V: TRBV29-1
length: 13

DNA: TGTGCCAGCAGCTTAGGACTAGCGGAGAACAATGAGCAGTTCTTC
CDR3: CASSLGLAENNEQFF
D: TRBD2
J: TRBJ2-1
size: -
V: TRBV7-7
length: 15

DNA: TGTGCCAGCTCACCAAAAGGGACCAATCAGCCCCAGCATTTT
CDR3: CASSPKGTNQPQHF
D: -
J: TRBJ1-5
size: few
V: TRBV18
length: 14

DNA: TGTGCCAGCAGTGATCCTGTAAGCTCCTATAATTCACCCCTCCACTTT
CDR3: CASSDPVSSYNSPLHF
D: -
J: TRBJ1-6
size: -
V: TRBV6-1
length: 16

DNA: TGTGCCACCAGTGATACCGACAATGCCGCGCTCTTTCGGGAGACCCAGTACTTC
CDR3: CATSDTDNAALFRETQYF
D: -
J: TRBJ2-5
size: few
V: TRBV24-1
length: 18

DNA: TGTGCCAGCTCAACGGGACTGCCAGGCGATGAGCAGTTCTTC
CDR3: CASSTGLPGDEQFF
D: -
J: TRBJ2-1
size: many
V: TRBV2
length: 14

DNA: TGTGCCAGCAGTGGGGATGCAGGGGCGGCTCAGCCCCAGCATTTT
CDR3: CASSGDAGAAQPQHF
D: -
J: TRBJ1-5
size: many
V: TRBV2
length: 15

DNA: TGTGCCACCAGCACGGGACAGAGCTACGAGCAGTACTTC
CDR3: CATSTGQSYEQYF
D: TRBD1
J: TRBJ2-7
size: few
V: TRBV15
length: 13

DNA: TGCGCCAGCAGCTTGGATCGAGGGGGTGAGGGAAACACCATATATTTT
CDR3: CASSLDRGGEGNTIYF
D: -
J: TRBJ1-3
size: -
V: TRBV5-1
length: 16

DNA: TGTGCCAGCAGCCAAGAGGGGAGCTTAGGCTACGAGCAGTACTTC
CDR3: CASSQEGSLGYEQYF
D: -
J: TRBJ2-7
size: few
V: TRBV3-1
length: 15

DNA: TGTGCCAGCATGCCGGCATATTCACCCCTCCACTTT
CDR3: CASMPAYSPLHF
D: -
J: TRBJ1-6
size: many
V: TRBV2
length: 12

DNA: TGTGCCAGCAGCTTGACAGGGTCTGACACTGAAGCTTTCTTT
CDR3: CASSLTGSDTEAFF
D: TRBD1
J: TRBJ1-1
size: many
V: TRBV11-1
length: 14

DNA: TGCGCCAGCAGCTTCCGGACGGGGGGCAACGAGCAGTACTTC
CDR3: CASSFRTGGNEQYF
D: -
J: TRBJ2-7
size: many
V: TRBV5-1
length: 14

DNA: TGTGCCAGCAGCCAAGATCGGGGGACGTCCTTAGCTGGTTCACCCCTCCCCTTT
CDR3: CASSQDRGTSLAGSPLPF
D: -
J: TRBJ1-6
size: -
V: TRBV3-1
length: 18

DNA: TGTGCCAGCGAGGAGCGCAGGGCTCTGAACACTGAAGCTTTCTTT
CDR3: CASEERRALNTEAFF
D: -
J: TRBJ1-1
size: many
V: TRBV12-3/TRBV12-4
length: 15

DNA: TGTGCCAGCAGCTACAGGGGGCTGTTGAGCTACGAGCAGTACTTC
CDR3: CASSYRGLLSYEQYF
D: TRBD1
J: TRBJ2-7
size: -
V: TRBV5-8
length: 15

DNA: TGTGCCACCAGCAGAGATCCGGGGTTAGGTCAGCCCCAGCATTTT
CDR3: CATSRDPGLGQPQHF
D: -
J: TRBJ1-5
size: many
V: TRBV15
length: 15

DNA: TGTGCCAGCAGTTACGGCGCCCCCAGGGGCGCGGGGACTGAAGCTTTCTTT
CDR3: CASSYGAPRGAGTEAFF
D: -
J: TRBJ1-1
size: many
V: TRBV6-5
length: 17

DNA: TGTGCCAGTAGTATAGATCTCGGGGGGTTCGGCTACACCTTC
CDR3: CASSIDLGGFGYTF
D: -
J: TRBJ1-2
size: few
V: TRBV19
length: 14

DNA: TGTGCCAGCAGCTCTAGCGGGGGGAGCTACCCAGATACGCAGTATTTT
CDR3: CASSSSGGSYPDTQYF
D: TRBD2
J: TRBJ2-3
size: few
V: TRBV3-1
length: 16

DNA: TGCAGCGTTGTCTCAAGGGGTGGCTATGGCTACACCTTC
CDR3: CSVVSRGGYGYTF
D: -
J: TRBJ1-2
size: -
V: TRBV29-1
length: 13

DNA: TGTGTCAGCAGTTCCCGGAGGGGGCTCTCCTACGAGCAGTACTTC
CDR3: CVSSSRRGLSYEQYF
D: -
J: TRBJ2-7
size: -
V: TRBV12-3/TRBV12-4
length: 15

DNA: TGCAGTGCAACCGTTAGCGGCGCGCAGGGCAAAAACATTCAGTACTTC
CDR3: CSATVSGAQGKNIQYF
D: -
J: TRBJ2-4
size: many
V: TRBV20-1
length: 16

DNA: TGTGCCAGCAGCCGAGATACAGGGCAAGAGCAGTACTTC
CDR3: CASSRDTGQEQYF
D: -
J: TRBJ2-7
size: -
V: TRBV4-2
length: 13

DNA: TGTGCCACCAGTGATCCCGGTGACAGAACAGATACGCAGTATTTT
CDR3: CATSDPGDRTDTQYF
D: -
J: TRBJ2-3
size: few
V: TRBV24-1
length: 15

DNA: TGCGCCAGCAGCCGGAATACGGGACAGGGGTCCGGTGAGCAGTTCTTC
CDR3: CASSRNTGQGSGEQFF
D: TRBD1
J: TRBJ2-1
size: few
V: TRBV4-1
length: 16

DNA: TGTGCCAGCAGTGGGAGGAGGGGCAGCAATCAGCCCCAGCATTTT
CDR3: CASSGRRGSNQPQHF
D: -
J: TRBJ1-5
size: many
V: TRBV2
length: 15

DNA: TGTGCCAGCAGTTTATACCCGAACACTGAAGCTTTCTTT
CDR3: CASSLYPNTEAFF
D: -
J: TRBJ1-1
size: many
V: TRBV12-3/TRBV12-4
length: 13

DNA: TGTGCCAGCAGCGAAACCGGGACTAGCGGGGGGGAGTACAATGAGCAGTTCTTC
CDR3: CASSETGTSGGEYNEQFF
D: TRBD2
J: TRBJ2-1
size: few
V: TRBV7-3
length: 18